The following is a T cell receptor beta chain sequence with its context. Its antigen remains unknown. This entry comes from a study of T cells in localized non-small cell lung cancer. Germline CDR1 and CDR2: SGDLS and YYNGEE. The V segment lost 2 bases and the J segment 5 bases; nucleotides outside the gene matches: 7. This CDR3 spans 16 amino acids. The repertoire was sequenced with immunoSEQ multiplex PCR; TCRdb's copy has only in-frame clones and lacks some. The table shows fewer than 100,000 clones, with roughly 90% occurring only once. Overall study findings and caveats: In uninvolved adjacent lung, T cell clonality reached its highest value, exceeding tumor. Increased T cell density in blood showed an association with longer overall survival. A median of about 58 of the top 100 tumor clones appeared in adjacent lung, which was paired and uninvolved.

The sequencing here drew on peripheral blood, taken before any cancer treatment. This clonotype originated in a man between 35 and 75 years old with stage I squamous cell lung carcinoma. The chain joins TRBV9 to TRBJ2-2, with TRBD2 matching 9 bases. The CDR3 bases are TGTGCCAGCAGCGTGCAAGGGACTAGCCTTACCGGGGAGCTGTTTTTT. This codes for CASSVQGTSLTGELFF.